The source of this T cell receptor (beta chain) is a study of CD4+ T cells in melanoma. Study findings and constraints: A reported correlation linked neoantigen-specific CD4+ T cells to CD8+, macrophage and B cell function. In melanoma, neoantigen-specific CD4+ T cells reportedly differed in differentiation state.

The germline gives CDR1 SGHRS, CDR2 YFSETQ. CDR3 length: 13 amino acids. The V end was cut by 0 bases, the J end by 2 bases, with 5 bases between. As regards this clone: Its antigen is not identified.

Assay used: immunoSEQ multiplex PCR; TCRdb lists only in-frame clones, some missing. The sample includes about 9,900 clones, around 70% of them seen just once. The rearrangement uses TRBV5-1 and TRBJ2-5; D is unclear. The TCR was taken from a human donor with melanoma. The sample taken for sequencing was cells from a culture (not recorded whether cultured in vitro). CDR3 DNA sequence: TGCGCCAGCAGCTTGGAGCCTCAAGAGACCCAGTACTTC. It codes for CASSLEPQETQYF.